This T cell receptor beta chain is drawn from a study of CD4 T cells in relation to SARS-CoV-2 and coronaviruses. Some clones are missing from TCRdb's copy, which holds only in-frame ones; the method was immunoSEQ multiplex PCR. Of 35,000 to 40,000 clones in the sample, 70% to 90% were seen once. There are a few counts of this clone. Germline V gene sequence: CDR1 SGHRS, CDR2 YFSETQ. The V gene lost 7 bases and the J gene lost 2 bases, with 18 bases spanning the gap. The CDR3 extends over 16 amino acids. The TCR comes from an adult with COVID-19. The chain employs TRBV5-1 and TRBJ1-4; D is perhaps TRBD1 (6 bases). Source material: memory CD4+ T cells from PBMCs. The CDR3 reads CASAQKSGATNEKLFF. The CDR3, as DNA: TGCGCCAGCGCCCAAAAGTCAGGGGCGACTAATGAAAAACTGTTTTTT.